The entry below describes one T cell receptor beta chain. Germline values: CDR1 SNHLY, CDR2 FYNNEI. This CDR3 is built from 15 residues. V lost 2 bases and J 5 bases, leaving 15 bases between the germline ends. The sample comes from a study of neoadjuvant anti-PD-1 for oral cavity cancer. Six replicates per PBMC sample, mostly from about 500 ng of genomic DNA. Generated by immunoSEQ multiplex PCR, the TCRdb table keeps only in-frame clones and is missing some. The sample carries 15,000 or so clones, 50% to 70% recorded once. Stage II-IVA oral cavity squamous cell carcinoma was new and untreated by systemic or radiation therapy.

V gene TRBV2 combines with J gene TRBJ2-5; D is unresolved. The TCR comes from a person aged 35 to 85 with oral cavity squamous cell carcinoma. The material was PBMCs, obtained before nivolumab (anti-PD-1) treatment. The CDR3 nucleotides are TGTGCCAGCAGTGAATTGGGTTTGCCCGGCGAGACCCAGTACTTC. Translating gives CASSELGLPGETQYF. Supplemented by reference TRBV2 and TRBJ2-5, the full variable domain reads EPEVTQTPSHQVTQMGQEVILRCVPISNHLYFYWYRQILGQKVEFLVSFYNNEISEKSEIFDDQFSVERPDGSNFTLKIRSTKLEDSAMYFCASSELGLPGETQYFGPGTRLLVL.